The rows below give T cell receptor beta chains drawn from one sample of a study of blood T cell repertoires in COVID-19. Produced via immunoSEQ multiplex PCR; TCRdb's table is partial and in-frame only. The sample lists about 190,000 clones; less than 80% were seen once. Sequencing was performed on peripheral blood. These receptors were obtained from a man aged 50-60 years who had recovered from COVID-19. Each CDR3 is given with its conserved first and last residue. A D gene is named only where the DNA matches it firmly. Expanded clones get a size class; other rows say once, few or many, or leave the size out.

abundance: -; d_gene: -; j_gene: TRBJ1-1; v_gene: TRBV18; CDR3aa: CASSPSPGEAFF; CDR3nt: TGTGCCAGCTCACCGTCGCCGGGAGAGGCTTTCTTT
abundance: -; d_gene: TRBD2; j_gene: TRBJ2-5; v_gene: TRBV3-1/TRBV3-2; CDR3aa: CASSQTSGIETQYF; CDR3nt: TGTGCCAGCAGCCAAACTAGCGGGATAGAGACCCAGTACTTC
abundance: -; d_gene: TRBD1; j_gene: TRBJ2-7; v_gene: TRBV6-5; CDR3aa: CASNRDREDEQYF; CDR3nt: TGTGCCAGCAACCGGGACAGGGAAGACGAGCAGTACTTC
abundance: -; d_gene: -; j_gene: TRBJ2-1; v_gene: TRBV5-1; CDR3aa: CASSLGQEYPEQFF; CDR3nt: TGCGCCAGCAGCTTGGGACAGGAGTATCCTGAGCAGTTCTTC
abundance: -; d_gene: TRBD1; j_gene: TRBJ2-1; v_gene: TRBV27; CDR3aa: CASSFSRGRYNEQFF; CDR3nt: TGTGCCAGCAGTTTCAGCAGGGGGCGGTACAATGAGCAGTTCTTC
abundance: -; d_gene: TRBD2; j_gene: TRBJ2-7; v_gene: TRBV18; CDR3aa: CASSPSGRTYEQYF; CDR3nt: TGTGCCAGCTCACCCAGCGGGAGAACCTACGAGCAGTACTTC
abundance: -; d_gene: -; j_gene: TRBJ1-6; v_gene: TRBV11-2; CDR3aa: CASSLGHHNSPLHF; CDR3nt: TGTGCCAGCAGCTTAGGACACCATAATTCACCCCTCCACTTT
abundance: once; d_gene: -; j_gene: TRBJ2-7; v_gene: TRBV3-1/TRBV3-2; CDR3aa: CASSQIRGTGEQYF; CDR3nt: TGTGCCAGCAGCCAAATCCGGGGGACGGGCGAGCAGTACTTC
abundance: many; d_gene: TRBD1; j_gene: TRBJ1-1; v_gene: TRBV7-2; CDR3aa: CASSYDRGARDTEAFF; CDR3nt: TGTGCCAGCAGCTACGACAGGGGAGCGAGGGACACTGAAGCTTTCTTT
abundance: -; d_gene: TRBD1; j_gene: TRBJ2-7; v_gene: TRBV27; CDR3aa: CASSWDRAYEQYF; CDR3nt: TGTGCCAGCAGTTGGGACAGGGCGTACGAGCAGTACTTC
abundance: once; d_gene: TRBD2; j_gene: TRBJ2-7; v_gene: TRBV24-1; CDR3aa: CATTIYGRASYEQYF; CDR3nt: TGTGCCACCACCATTTACGGGAGGGCCTCCTACGAGCAGTACTTC
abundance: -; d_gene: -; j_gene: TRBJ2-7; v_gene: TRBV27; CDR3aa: CASRPRQALNYEQYF; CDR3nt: TGTGCCAGCAGACCGCGACAGGCTCTGAACTACGAGCAGTACTTC
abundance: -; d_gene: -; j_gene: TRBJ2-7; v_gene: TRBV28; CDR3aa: CASSLKTGFSYEQYF; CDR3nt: TGTGCCAGCAGCCTCAAAACAGGTTTCTCCTACGAGCAGTACTTC
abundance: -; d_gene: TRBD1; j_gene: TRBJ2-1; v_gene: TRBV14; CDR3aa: CASSHRPGQGFWNEQFF; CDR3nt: TGTGCCAGCAGCCACCGACCCGGACAGGGGTTTTGGAATGAGCAGTTCTTC
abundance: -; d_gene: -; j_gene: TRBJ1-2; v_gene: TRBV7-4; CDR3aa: CASSLGDIPILNYGYTF; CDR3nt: TGTGCCAGCAGCTTAGGGGACATTCCTATCCTTAACTATGGCTACACCTTC
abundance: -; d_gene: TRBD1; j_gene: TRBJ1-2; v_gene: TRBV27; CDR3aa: CASSLYWDSPDGYTF; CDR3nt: TGTGCCAGCAGTTTATATTGGGACAGCCCCGATGGCTACACCTTC
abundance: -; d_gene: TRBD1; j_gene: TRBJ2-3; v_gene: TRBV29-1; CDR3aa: CSVRRGTGGYTDTQYF; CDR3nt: TGCAGCGTTCGAAGAGGGACAGGGGGCTACACAGATACGCAGTATTTT
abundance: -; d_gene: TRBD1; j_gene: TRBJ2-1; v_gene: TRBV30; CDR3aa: CAWSGTGVNNEQFF; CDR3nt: TGTGCCTGGAGTGGAACAGGGGTAAACAATGAGCAGTTCTTC
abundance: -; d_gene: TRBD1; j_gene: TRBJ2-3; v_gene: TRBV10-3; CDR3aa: CAISESGQGLTDTQYF; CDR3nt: TGTGCCATCAGTGAGTCTGGACAGGGTTTGACAGATACGCAGTATTTT
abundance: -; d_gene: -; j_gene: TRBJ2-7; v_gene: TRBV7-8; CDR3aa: CASSLATTTYEQYF; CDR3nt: TGTGCCAGCAGCTTAGCCACTACGACCTACGAGCAGTACTTC
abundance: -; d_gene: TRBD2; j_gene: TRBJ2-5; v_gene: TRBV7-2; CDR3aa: CASSLGTSGRQETQYF; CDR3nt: TGTGCCAGCAGCTTAGGGACTAGCGGGAGGCAAGAGACCCAGTACTTC
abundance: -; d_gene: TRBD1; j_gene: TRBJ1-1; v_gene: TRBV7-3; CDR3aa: CASSLGQSYTEAFF; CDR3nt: TGTGCCAGCAGCCTGGGACAGAGCTACACTGAAGCTTTCTTT
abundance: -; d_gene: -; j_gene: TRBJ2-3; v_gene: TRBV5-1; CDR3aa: CASSPLTNTQYF; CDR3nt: TGCGCCAGCAGCCCCCTGACAAATACGCAGTATTTT
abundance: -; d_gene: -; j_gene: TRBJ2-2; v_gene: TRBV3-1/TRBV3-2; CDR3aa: CASSQVVQTRGHTGELFF; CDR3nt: TGTGCCAGCAGCCAAGTAGTCCAAACCAGGGGCCACACCGGGGAGCTGTTTTTT
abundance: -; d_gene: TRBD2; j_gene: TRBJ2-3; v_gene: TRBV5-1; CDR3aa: CASSFRVEAGGYADTQYF; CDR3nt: TGCGCCAGCAGCTTTAGGGTGGAGGCGGGAGGATATGCAGATACGCAGTATTTT
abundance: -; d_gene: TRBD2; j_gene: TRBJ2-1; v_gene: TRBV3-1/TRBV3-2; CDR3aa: CASSQVRLAGGEQFF; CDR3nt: TGTGCCAGCAGCCAAGTTCGGCTAGCGGGAGGGGAGCAGTTCTTC
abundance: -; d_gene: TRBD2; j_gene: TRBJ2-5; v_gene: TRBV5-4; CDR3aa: CASGGTSGGQETQYF; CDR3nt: TGTGCCAGCGGCGGGACTAGCGGGGGCCAAGAGACCCAGTACTTC
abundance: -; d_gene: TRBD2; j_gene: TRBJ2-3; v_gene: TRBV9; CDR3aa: CASSVGGTSGRKDTQYF; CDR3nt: TGTGCCAGCAGCGTAGGAGGGACTAGCGGGAGGAAAGATACGCAGTATTTT
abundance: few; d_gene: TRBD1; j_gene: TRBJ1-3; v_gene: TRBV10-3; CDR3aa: CAISAGQNSGNTIYF; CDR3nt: TGTGCCATCAGCGCGGGACAGAACTCTGGAAACACCATATATTTT
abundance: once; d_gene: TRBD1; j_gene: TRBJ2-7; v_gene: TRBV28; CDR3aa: CASSLGRTGGGEQYF; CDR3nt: TGTGCCAGCAGTTTAGGACGGACAGGGGGAGGCGAGCAGTACTTC
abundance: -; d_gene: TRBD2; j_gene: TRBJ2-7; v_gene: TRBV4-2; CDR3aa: CASSQGLAGGDEQYF; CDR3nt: TGTGCCAGCAGCCAGGGACTAGCGGGAGGAGACGAGCAGTACTTC
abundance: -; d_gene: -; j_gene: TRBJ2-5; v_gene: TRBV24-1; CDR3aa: CATTARTVQETQYF; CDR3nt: TGTGCCACCACAGCCCGGACAGTACAAGAGACCCAGTACTTC
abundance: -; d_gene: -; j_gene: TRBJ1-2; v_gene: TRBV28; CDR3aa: CASSSWELGGYTF; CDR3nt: TGTGCCAGCAGTTCCTGGGAACTAGGTGGCTACACCTTC
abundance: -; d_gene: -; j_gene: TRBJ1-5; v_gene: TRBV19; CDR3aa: CARLQNQPQHF; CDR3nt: TGTGCCAGATTACAGAATCAGCCCCAGCATTTT
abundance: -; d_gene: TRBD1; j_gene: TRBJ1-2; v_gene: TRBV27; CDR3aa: CASSLLGQGLPGYTF; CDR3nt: TGTGCCAGCAGTTTACTGGGACAGGGTCTCCCTGGCTACACCTTC
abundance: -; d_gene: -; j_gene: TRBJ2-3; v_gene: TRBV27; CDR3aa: CASSLSFPTPEATDTQYF; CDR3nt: TGTGCCAGCAGTTTATCGTTCCCGACTCCTGAAGCCACAGATACGCAGTATTTT
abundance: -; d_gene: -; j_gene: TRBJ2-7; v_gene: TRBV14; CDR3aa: CASSQGYSGQYF; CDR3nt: TGTGCCAGCAGCCAAGGCTACTCTGGGCAGTACTTC
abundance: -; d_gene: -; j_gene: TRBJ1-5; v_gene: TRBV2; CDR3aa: CASSWGRDNQPQHF; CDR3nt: TGTGCCAGCAGTTGGGGCAGGGACAATCAGCCCCAGCATTTT
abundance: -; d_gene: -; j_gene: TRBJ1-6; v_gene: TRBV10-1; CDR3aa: CAILGVKRRTNSPLHF; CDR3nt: TGCGCCATTCTAGGGGTTAAGAGACGGACAAATTCACCCCTCCACTTT
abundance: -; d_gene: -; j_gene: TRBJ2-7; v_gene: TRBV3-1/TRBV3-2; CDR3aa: CASSQDRIAYEQYF; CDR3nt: TGTGCCAGCAGCCAAGATCGAATAGCCTACGAGCAGTACTTC
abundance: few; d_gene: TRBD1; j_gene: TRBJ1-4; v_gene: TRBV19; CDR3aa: CASSSPVDRVFEKLFF; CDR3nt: TGTGCCAGTAGTAGCCCCGTCGACAGGGTCTTTGAAAAACTGTTTTTT
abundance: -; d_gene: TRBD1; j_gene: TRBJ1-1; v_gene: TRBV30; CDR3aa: CAWRARGLSEAFF; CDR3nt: TGTGCCTGGAGAGCCAGGGGGCTCTCTGAAGCTTTCTTT
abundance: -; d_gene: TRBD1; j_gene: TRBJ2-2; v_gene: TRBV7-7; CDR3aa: CASSPQGAGELFF; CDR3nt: TGTGCCAGCAGCCCACAGGGGGCCGGGGAGCTGTTTTTT
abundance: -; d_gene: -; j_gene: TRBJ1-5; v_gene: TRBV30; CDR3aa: CAWSDTGLPNQPQHF; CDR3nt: TGTGCCTGGAGCGATACGGGGTTACCCAATCAGCCCCAGCATTTT
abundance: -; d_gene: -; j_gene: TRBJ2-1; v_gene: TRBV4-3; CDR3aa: CASSQWGDGRNEQFF; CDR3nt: TGCGCCAGCAGCCAATGGGGGGACGGTCGGAATGAGCAGTTCTTC
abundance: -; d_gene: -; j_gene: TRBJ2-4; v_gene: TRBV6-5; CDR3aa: CASSLERVAKNIQYF; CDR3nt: TGTGCCAGCAGTCTGGAACGGGTAGCCAAAAACATTCAGTACTTC
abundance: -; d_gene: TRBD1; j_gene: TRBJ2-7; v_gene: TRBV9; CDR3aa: CASSQGQVSEQYF; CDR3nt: TGTGCCAGCAGCCAGGGACAGGTATCCGAGCAGTACTTC
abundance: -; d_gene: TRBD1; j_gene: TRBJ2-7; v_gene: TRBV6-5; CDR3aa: CASRGQGAVYEQYF; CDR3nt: TGTGCCAGCAGGGGACAGGGGGCGGTCTACGAGCAGTACTTC